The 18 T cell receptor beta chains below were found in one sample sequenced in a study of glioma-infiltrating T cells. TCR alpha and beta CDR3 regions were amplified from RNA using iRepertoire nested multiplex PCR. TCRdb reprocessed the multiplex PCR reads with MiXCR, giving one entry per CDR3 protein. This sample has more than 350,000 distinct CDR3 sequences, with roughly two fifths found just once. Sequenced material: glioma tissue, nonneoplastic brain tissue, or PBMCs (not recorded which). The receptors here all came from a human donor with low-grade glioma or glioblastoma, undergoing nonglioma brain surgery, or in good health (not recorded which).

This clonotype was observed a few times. Here the CDR3 DNA reads TGTGCCAGCAGCTCCCAGCGGGGGAGCACTGAAGCTTTCTTT. Protein: CASSSQRGSTEAFF. The V gene is TRBV7-2, the J gene TRBJ1-1; tentatively, D is TRBD1 (5 bases). The CDR3 is 14 amino acids. V was pared by 4 bases and J by 4 bases, with 13 bases between. Germline V gene data show CDR1 as SGHTA and CDR2 as FQGNSA.

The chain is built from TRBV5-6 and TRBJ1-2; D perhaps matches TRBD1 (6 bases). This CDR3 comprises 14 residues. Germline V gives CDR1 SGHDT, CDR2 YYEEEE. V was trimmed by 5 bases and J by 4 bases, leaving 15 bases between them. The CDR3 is CASRQTGQSYGYTF. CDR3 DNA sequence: TGTGCCAGCAGGCAAACCGGACAGTCCTATGGCTACACCTTC.

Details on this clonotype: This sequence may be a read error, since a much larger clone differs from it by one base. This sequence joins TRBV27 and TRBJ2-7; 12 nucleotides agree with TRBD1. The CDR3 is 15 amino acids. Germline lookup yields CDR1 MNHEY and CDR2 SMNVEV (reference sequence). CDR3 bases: TGTGCCAGCAGTCCATCCGGGACAGGGGGCTACGAGCAGTGCTTC. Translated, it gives CASSPSGTGGYEQCF.

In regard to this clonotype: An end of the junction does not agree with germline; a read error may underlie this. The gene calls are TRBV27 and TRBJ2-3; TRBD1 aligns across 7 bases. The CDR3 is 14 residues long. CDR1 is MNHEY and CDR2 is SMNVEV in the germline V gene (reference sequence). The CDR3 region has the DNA TGTGCCATCAGTGAGACAGGGAGCACAGATACGCAGTATTTT. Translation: CAISETGSTDTQYF.

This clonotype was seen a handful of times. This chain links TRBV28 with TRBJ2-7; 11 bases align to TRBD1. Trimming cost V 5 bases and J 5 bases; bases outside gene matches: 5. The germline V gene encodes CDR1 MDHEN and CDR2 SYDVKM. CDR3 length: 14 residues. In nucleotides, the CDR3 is TGTGCCAGCAGTCCGGGACAGGGGGTCAACGAGCAGTACTTC. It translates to CASSPGQGVNEQYF.

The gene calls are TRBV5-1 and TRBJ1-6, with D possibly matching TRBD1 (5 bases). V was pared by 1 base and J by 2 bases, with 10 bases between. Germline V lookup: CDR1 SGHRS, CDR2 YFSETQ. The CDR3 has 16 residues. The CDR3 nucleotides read TGCGCCAGCAGCTTGCGGGACGGAACCTATAATTCACCCCTCCACTTT. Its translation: CASSLRDGTYNSPLHF.

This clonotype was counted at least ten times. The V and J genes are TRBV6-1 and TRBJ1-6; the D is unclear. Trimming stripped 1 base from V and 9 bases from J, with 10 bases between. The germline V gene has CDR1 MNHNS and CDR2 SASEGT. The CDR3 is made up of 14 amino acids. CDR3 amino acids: CASSEETRASPLHF. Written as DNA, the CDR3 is TGTGCCAGCAGTGAAGAGACTAGAGCTTCACCCCTCCACTTT.

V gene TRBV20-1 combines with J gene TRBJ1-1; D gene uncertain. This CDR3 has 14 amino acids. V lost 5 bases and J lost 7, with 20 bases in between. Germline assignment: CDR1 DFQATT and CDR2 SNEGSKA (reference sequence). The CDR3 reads CSAGKLGGWGEAFF. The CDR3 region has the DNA TGCAGTGCTGGCAAGTTGGGAGGGTGGGGTGAAGCTTTCTTT.

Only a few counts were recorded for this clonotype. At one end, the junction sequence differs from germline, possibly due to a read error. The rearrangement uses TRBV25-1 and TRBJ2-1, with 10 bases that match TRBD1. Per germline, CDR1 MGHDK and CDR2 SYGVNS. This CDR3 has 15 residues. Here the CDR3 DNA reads TGTGCCAGCAGCTTGACAGGGGGCTCCCACAATGAGCAGTTCTTC. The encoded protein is CASSLTGGSHNEQFF. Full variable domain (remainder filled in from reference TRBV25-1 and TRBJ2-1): EADIYQTPRYLVIGTGKKITLECSQTMGHDKMYWYQQDPGMELHLIHYSYGVNSTEKGDLSSESTVSRIRTEHFPLTLESARPSHTSQYLCASSLTGGSHNEQFFGPGTRLTVL.

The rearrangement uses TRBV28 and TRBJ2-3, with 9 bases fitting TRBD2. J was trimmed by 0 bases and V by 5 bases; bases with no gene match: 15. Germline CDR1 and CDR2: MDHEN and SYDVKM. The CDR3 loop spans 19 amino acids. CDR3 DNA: TGTGCCAGCAGTCCAAATCGACTAGCGGTCGACCTTAGCACAGATACGCAGTATTTT. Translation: CASSPNRLAVDLSTDTQYF. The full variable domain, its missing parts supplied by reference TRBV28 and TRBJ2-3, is DVKVTQSSRYLVKRTGEKVFLECVQDMDHENMFWYRQDPGLGLRLIYFSYDVKMKEKGDIPEGYSVSREKKERFSLILESASTNQTSMYLCASSPNRLAVDLSTDTQYFGPGTRLTVL.

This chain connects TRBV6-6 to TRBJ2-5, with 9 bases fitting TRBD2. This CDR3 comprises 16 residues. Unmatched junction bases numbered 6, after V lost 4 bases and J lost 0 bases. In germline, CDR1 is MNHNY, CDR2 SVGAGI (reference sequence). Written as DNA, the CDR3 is TGTGCCAGCAGTTTCCCAGCGGGAGGTAACCAAGAGACCCAGTACTTC. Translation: CASSFPAGGNQETQYF.

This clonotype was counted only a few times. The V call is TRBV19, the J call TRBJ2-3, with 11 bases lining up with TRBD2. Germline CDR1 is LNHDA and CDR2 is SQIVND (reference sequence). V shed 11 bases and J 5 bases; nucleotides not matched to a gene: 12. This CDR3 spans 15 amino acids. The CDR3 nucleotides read TGTGCCTCCAGGGGACTAGCGGAGTTCGGAGATACGCAGTATTTT. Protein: CASRGLAEFGDTQYF.

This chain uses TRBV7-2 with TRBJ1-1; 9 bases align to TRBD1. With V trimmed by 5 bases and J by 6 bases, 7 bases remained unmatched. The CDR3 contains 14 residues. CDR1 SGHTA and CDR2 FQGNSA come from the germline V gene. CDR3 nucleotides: TGTGCCAGCAGCGAACCCGGGACAGGGCCTGAAGCTTTCTTT. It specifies CASSEPGTGPEAFF.

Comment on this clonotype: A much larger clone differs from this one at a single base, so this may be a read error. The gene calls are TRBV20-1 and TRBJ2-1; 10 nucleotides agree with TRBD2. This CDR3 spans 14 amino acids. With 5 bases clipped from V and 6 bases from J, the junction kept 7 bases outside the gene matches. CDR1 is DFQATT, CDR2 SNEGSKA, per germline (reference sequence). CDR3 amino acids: CSAPSGRTLNEQFF. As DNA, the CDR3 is TGCAGTGCTCCTAGCGGGAGAACTCTCAATGAGCAGTTCTTC.

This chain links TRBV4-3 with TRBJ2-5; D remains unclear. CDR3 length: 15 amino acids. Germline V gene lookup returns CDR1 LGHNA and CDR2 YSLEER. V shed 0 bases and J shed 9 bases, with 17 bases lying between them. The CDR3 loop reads CASSQDEDGFLPQYF. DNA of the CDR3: TGCGCCAGCAGCCAAGATGAGGACGGATTTCTGCCCCAGTACTTC.

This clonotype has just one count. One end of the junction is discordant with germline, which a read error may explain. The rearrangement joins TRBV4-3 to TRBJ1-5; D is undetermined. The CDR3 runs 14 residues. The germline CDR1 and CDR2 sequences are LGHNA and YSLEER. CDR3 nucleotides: TGCGCCATCATCGACCAGACCCCCAATCAGCCCCAGCGTTTT. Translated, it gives CAIIDQTPNQPQRF.

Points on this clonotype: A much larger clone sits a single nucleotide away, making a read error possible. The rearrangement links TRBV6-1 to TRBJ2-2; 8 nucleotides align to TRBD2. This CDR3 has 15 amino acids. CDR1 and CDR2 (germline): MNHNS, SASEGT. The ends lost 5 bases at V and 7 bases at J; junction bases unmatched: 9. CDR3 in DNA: TGTGCCAGCAGTTTCCGGACTAGCCCTCACGGGGAGCTGTTTTTT. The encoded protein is CASSFRTSPHGELFF.

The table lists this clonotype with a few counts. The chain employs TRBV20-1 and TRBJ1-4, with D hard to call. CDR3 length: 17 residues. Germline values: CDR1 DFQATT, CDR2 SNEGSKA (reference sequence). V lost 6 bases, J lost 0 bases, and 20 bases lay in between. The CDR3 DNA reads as TGCAGTGCCCGCGGCCGGGGTTCGGATGCAACTAATGAAAAACTGTTTTTT. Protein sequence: CSARGRGSDATNEKLFF.